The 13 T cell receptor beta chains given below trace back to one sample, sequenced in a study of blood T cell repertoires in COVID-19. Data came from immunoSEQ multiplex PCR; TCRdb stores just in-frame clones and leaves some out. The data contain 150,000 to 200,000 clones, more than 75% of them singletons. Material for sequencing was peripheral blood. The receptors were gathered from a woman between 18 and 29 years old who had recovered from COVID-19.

CDR3 nucleotides: TGTGCCAACTCCGGGACTAACACAGATACGCAGTATTTT. It is translated as CANSGTNTDTQYF. This chain uses TRBV10-3 with TRBJ2-3; 7 bases agree with TRBD2. Germline V gene sequence: CDR1 ENHRY, CDR2 SYGVKD. The CDR3 is 13 amino acids. Unmatched junction bases numbered 6, after V lost 10 bases and J lost 2 bases.

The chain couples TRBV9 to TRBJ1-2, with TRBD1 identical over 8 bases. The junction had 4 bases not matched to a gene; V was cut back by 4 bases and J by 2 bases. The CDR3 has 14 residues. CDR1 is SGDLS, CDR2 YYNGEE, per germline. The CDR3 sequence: CASSPGQENYGYTF. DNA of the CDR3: TGTGCCAGCAGCCCGGGACAGGAGAACTATGGCTACACCTTC.

CDR3 bases: TGCGCCAGCAGTGAGCCAGGTTTTGGCTCCATAAGGCAGACCCAGTACTTC. Encoded protein: CASSEPGFGSIRQTQYF. V usage is TRBV10-1 and J usage is TRBJ2-5; no definite D call. The CDR3 loop spans 17 amino acids. Looked up from germline, CDR1 is WNHNN and CDR2 is SYGVQD (reference sequence). Trimming pared 2 bases from V and 6 bases from J, leaving 22 bases between.

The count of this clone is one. The CDR3 protein is CATSDLSGTGSYNEQFF. CDR3 coding DNA: TGTGCCACCAGTGATTTGTCCGGGACAGGGTCCTACAATGAGCAGTTCTTC. The chain links TRBV24-1 to TRBJ2-1; TRBD1 matches 9 bases. Losses at the gene ends were 0 bases for V and 1 base for J; bases not matched to a gene: 3. CDR1 and CDR2 (germline): KGHDR, SFDVKD. CDR3 length: 17 amino acids.

This CDR3 reads CASSDREQYF. CDR3 in DNA: TGTGCCAGCAGTGACCGTGAGCAGTACTTC. V is TRBV6-1 and J is TRBJ2-7, with D hard to call. V was shortened by 3 bases and J by 7 bases, with 4 bases between the two germline ends. Per the germline V gene, CDR1 is MNHNS and CDR2 is SASEGT. The CDR3 is 10 residues long.

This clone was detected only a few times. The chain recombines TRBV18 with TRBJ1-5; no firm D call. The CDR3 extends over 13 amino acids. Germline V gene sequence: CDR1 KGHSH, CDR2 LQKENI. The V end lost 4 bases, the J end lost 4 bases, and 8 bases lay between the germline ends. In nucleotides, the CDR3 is TGTGCCAGCTCACGGTCAGATAATCAGCCCCAGCATTTT. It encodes CASSRSDNQPQHF.

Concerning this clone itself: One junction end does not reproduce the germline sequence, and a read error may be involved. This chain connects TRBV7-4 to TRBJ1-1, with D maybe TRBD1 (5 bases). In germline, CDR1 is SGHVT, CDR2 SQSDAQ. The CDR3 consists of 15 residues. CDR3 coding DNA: TGTGCCAGCAGCTTAGCTCGGGGGTTGAAAACTGAAGCTTTCTTT. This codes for CASSLARGLKTEAFF.

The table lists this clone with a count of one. Here the CDR3 reads CASSSRQGFYEQYF. The CDR3 nucleotides read TGTGCCAGCAGCTCAAGACAGGGCTTCTACGAGCAGTACTTC. The chain combines TRBV7-2 with TRBJ2-7, with 7 bases that match TRBD1. The CDR3 has 14 amino acids. The germline V gene encodes CDR1 SGHTA and CDR2 FQGNSA. V shed 4 bases and J 3 bases; nucleotides not matched to a gene: 6.

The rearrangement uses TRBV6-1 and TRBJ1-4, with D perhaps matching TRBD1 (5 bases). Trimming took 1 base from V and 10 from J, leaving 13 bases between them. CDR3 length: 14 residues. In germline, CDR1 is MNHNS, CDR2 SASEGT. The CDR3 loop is CASSEVGGRGKLFF. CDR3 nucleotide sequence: TGTGCCAGCAGTGAAGTTGGGGGGAGGGGAAAACTGTTTTTT.

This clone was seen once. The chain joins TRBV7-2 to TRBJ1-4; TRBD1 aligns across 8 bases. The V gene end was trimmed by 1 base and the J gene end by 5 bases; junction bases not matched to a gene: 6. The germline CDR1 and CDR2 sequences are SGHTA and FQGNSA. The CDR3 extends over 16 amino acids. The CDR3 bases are TGTGCCAGCAGCTTAGGTCTCAGGGGGCAGAATGAAAAACTGTTTTTT. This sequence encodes CASSLGLRGQNEKLFF. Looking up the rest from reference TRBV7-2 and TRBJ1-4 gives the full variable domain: GAGVSQSPSNKVTEKGKDVELRCDPISGHTALYWYRQSLGQGLEFLIYFQGNSAPDKSGLPSDRFSAERTGGSVSTLTIQRTQQEDSAVYLCASSLGLRGQNEKLFFGSGTQLSVL.

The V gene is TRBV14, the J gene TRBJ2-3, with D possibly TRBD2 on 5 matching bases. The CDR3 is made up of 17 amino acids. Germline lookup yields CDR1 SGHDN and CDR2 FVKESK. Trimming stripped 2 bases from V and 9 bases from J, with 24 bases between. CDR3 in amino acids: CASSQFGSGRSGLTQYF. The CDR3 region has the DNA TGTGCCAGCAGCCAATTCGGTTCAGGACGGTCAGGACTGACGCAGTATTTT.

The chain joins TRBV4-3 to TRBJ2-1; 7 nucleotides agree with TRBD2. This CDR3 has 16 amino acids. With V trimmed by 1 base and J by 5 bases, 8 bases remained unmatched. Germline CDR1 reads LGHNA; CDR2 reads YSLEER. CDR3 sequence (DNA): TGCGCCAGCAGCCAAGTCGGGGAGGGAACGAACAATGAGCAGTTCTTC. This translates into CASSQVGEGTNNEQFF.

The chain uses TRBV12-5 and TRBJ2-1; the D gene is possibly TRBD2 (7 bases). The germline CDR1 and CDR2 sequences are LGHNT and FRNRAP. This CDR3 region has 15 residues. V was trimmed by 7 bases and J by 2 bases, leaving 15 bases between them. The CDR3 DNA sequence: TGTGCTAGTGCGAGGGGGGGCGCAGCCTACAATGAGCAGTTCTTC. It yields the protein CASARGGAAYNEQFF.